This entry lists 9 T cell receptor beta chains sequenced from one sample in a study of blood T cells in healthy people across ages. The authors ran a second PCR of about 6 to 11 cycles using a sample-barcoded 5' primer and a J-beta primer mix. One entry per CDR3 protein, called by TCRdb with MiXCR from the 5' RACE reads. The table shows around 900,000 distinct CDR3 sequences, with under 35% occurring only once. The sequencing sample was made of blood. These receptor sequences come from a woman aged 80 or over in good health.

Ten or more counts support this clonotype. V usage is TRBV20-1 and J usage is TRBJ2-1; 8 bases are shared with TRBD2. Germline CDR1 DFQATT, CDR2 SNEGSKA (reference sequence). J lost 9 bases, V lost 5 bases, and 15 bases had no gene match. The CDR3 is made up of 15 amino acids. The CDR3 region has the DNA TGCAGTGCTGACCTCGGTAGGGGGGCGGGGGGTGAGCAGTTCTTC. Amino acids: CSADLGRGAGGEQFF.

In its sample, this clonotype was seen many times. The rearrangement joins TRBV12-3 or TRBV12-4 to TRBJ2-6, with D possibly called TRBD1 or TRBD2 (5 bases each). The V end lost 7 bases, the J end lost 0 bases, and 22 bases lay between the germline ends. The CDR3 totals 19 residues. The chain's CDR3 is CASTLGLGTFSSGANVLTF. The CDR3 nucleotides are TGTGCCAGCACCCTCGGTCTCGGGACGTTCAGCTCTGGGGCCAACGTCCTGACTTTC.

Only a few counts were recorded for this clonotype. This sequence joins TRBV6-1 and TRBJ1-5; no firm D call. Trimming took off 8 bases at V and 7 bases at J, with 12 bases between the two ends. Germline CDR1 and CDR2: MNHNS and SASEGT. This CDR3 has 12 amino acids. The CDR3 protein is CASQEGWQPQHF. In DNA, the CDR3 is TGTGCCAGCCAGGAGGGTTGGCAGCCCCAGCATTTT.

This clonotype has just a few counts. The chain carries TRBV5-1 and TRBJ1-5; TRBD1 matches at 7 bases. Germline-derived CDR1 and CDR2 are SGHRS and YFSETQ. The V segment lost 0 bases and the J segment 7 bases; nucleotides outside the gene matches: 4. This CDR3 comprises 14 residues. This CDR3 is CASSLEQGQQPQHF. In DNA, the CDR3 is TGCGCCAGCAGCTTGGAACAGGGGCAGCAGCCCCAGCATTTT.

This clonotype has only a few counts. One base away lies a much larger clone, so this may be a sequencing read error. The chain uses TRBV6-5 and TRBJ2-1; D call uncertain. Germline V lookup: CDR1 MNHEY, CDR2 SVGAGI. The CDR3 length is 11 residues. V was clipped by 7 bases and J by 10 bases, with 11 bases between them. CDR3 loop: CASNKGYEQFF. CDR3 in DNA: TGTGCCAGCAATAAAGGGTACGAGCAGTTCTTC.

This clonotype turned up a few times. The chain employs TRBV2 and TRBJ1-2; tentatively, D is TRBD1 (5 bases). Germline V gene lookup returns CDR1 SNHLY and CDR2 FYNNEI. V lost 6 bases to trimming and J lost 8 bases, with 16 bases between them. The length of the CDR3 is 13 residues. CDR3 nucleotides: TGTGCCAGCAGGGGACGGGGGGATTGGGGCTACACCTTC. As protein: CASRGRGDWGYTF.

This clonotype was seen a few times. This sequence joins TRBV7-3 and TRBJ2-2; D perhaps matches TRBD2 (5 bases). The CDR3 consists of 14 residues. Germline values: CDR1 SGHTA, CDR2 FQGTGA. V shed 4 bases and J shed 7 bases, with 13 bases lying between them. CDR3 nucleotides: TGTGCCAGCAGCTCCGGTCAGGAGGTCGGGGAGCTGTTTTTT. It yields the protein CASSSGQEVGELFF.

V usage is TRBV19 and J usage is TRBJ2-3; a weak D match, TRBD1 (5 bases). In germline, CDR1 is LNHDA, CDR2 SQIVND (reference sequence). Trimming removed 3 bases at V and 3 bases at J, with 13 bases between. The CDR3 totals 15 residues. The CDR3 DNA is TGTGCCAGTAGTATCGGGCAGGGCAGGACAGATACGCAGTATTTT. It codes for CASSIGQGRTDTQYF.

There are a few counts of this clonotype. J is TRBJ2-1 and V is TRBV3-1; the D gene is possibly TRBD1 (6 bases). The germline V gene has CDR1 LGHDT and CDR2 YNNKEL (reference sequence). The CDR3 is 18 amino acids. V was pared by 4 bases and J by 0 bases, with 19 bases between. CDR3 coding DNA: TGTGCCAGCAGCCGGTCCCAGGACAGCCTGAGCTCCTACAATGAGCAGTTCTTC. Translated, it gives CASSRSQDSLSSYNEQFF.